The table lists the clone carrying this T cell receptor beta chain with a count of one. Its antigen remains unidentified. PCR employed 60 Vbeta and 13 Jbeta primers. The data were produced by immunoSEQ multiplex PCR, yet TCRdb's version contains in-frame clones alone and is incomplete. The sample shows over 80,000 clones, 65% to 85% of them seen only once. The data derive from a study of cytomegalovirus exposure and HLA in healthy donors. Study results and limitations: The authors listed about 170 TCR beta chains as cytomegalovirus-associated. Earlier results showed most TCR beta V segments being productive about 87% or about 30% of the time.

Losses at the gene ends were 7 bases for V and 0 bases for J; bases not matched to a gene: 9. The CDR3 is made up of 15 amino acids. CDR1 and CDR2 from the germline V gene are SQVTM and ANQGSEA. The source is a female donor in good health and CMV-seropositive. Specimen: PBMCs. The chain is built from TRBV29-1 and TRBJ2-3; 8 bases are a match to TRBD1. CDR3 protein: CSATDRGPSTDTQYF. In DNA, the CDR3 is TGCAGCGCAACCGACAGGGGCCCTAGCACAGATACGCAGTATTTT.